The 28 T cell receptor beta chains given below trace back to one sample, sequenced in a study of blood T cells in healthy people across ages. Together with a sample-barcoded 5' primer, a J-beta primer mix was included in a second PCR lasting roughly 6 to 12 cycles. TCRdb reprocessed the 5' RACE reads via MiXCR and lists one record per CDR3 protein. The sample comprises more than 800,000 distinct CDR3 sequences, roughly 45% of which are singletons, and 15% to 20% rests with the top ten. What was sequenced was blood. Receptors originate from a woman aged 60-75 years in good health.

This clonotype was detected only a few times. V gene TRBV11-2 combines with J gene TRBJ2-7; possibly TRBD1 for D (5 bases). CDR1 is SGHAT and CDR2 is FQNNGV in the germline V gene. The V end lost 5 bases, the J end lost 7 bases, and 24 bases lay between the germline ends. The CDR3 runs 16 residues. This CDR3 is CASSRTLDRQYEEQYF. CDR3 nucleotide sequence: TGTGCCAGCAGCCGAACCTTGGACCGACAGTACGAGGAGCAGTACTTC.

V is TRBV27 and J is TRBJ2-1; 9 bases align to TRBD1. The CDR3 runs to 15 residues. Germline V gene sequence: CDR1 MNHEY, CDR2 SMNVEV (reference sequence). With V trimmed by 8 bases and J by 7 bases, 12 bases remained unmatched. The CDR3 loop reads CASAPGTGISNEQFF. The CDR3 DNA sequence: TGTGCCAGCGCCCCCGGGACAGGGATTTCGAATGAGCAGTTCTTC.

V and J are TRBV12-5 and TRBJ2-1; D uncertain. This CDR3 comprises 15 residues. The germline V gene encodes CDR1 LGHNT and CDR2 FRNRAP. Trimming removed 4 bases from V and 0 bases from J, with 10 bases in between. Here the CDR3 DNA reads TGTGCTAGTGGTTCAGACCCGAGCTCCTACAATGAGCAGTTCTTC. As protein: CASGSDPSSYNEQFF. The variable domain in full, with the rest retrieved from reference TRBV12-5 and TRBJ2-1, is DARVTQTPRHKVTEMGQEVTMRCQPILGHNTVFWYRQTMMQGLELLAYFRNRAPLDDSGMPKDRFSAEMPDATLATLKIQPSEPRDSAVYFCASGSDPSSYNEQFFGPGTRLTVL.

This chain joins TRBV7-9 and TRBJ2-5, with unresolved D. CDR1 SEHNR and CDR2 FQNEAQ come from the germline V gene (reference sequence). Trimming cost V 1 base and J 3 bases, with 12 bases left between them. This CDR3 is 15 amino acids long. CDR3 in amino acids: CASSLERTRKETQYF. In nucleotides, the CDR3 is TGTGCCAGCAGCTTAGAACGGACCCGCAAAGAGACCCAGTACTTC.

With regard to this clonotype: Just one base apart from a much larger clone, this may be a read error. This chain joins TRBV5-1 and TRBJ2-7; 7 nucleotides match TRBD1. The trim removed 4 bases at V and 8 bases at J, leaving 12 bases unmatched. Germline V gene sequence: CDR1 SGHRS, CDR2 YFSETQ. CDR3 length: 14 amino acids. DNA for the CDR3: TGCGCCAGCAGCCCGAGACAGGGAAAGAGCAAGCAGTACTTC. Translating gives CASSPRQGKSKQYF. Complete variable domain (other parts from reference TRBV5-1 and TRBJ2-7): KAGVTQTPRYLIKTRGQQVTLSCSPISGHRSVSWYQQTPGQGLQFLFEYFSETQRNKGNFPGRFSGRQFSNSRSEMNVSTLELGDSALYLCASSPRQGKSKQYFGPGTRLTVT.

This clonotype was picked up a small number of times. The CDR3 here is CASGGATYEQYF. Written as DNA, the CDR3 is TGTGCCAGCGGGGGGGCCACCTACGAGCAGTACTTC. The rearrangement joins TRBV12-3 or TRBV12-4 to TRBJ2-7; possibly TRBD2 for D (7 bases). V gave up 8 bases and J gave up 2 bases, with 10 bases separating them. This CDR3 comprises 12 residues.

As to this clonotype: Given a much more abundant clone one base away, this may be a read error. The V and J genes are TRBV12-3 or TRBV12-4 and TRBJ2-1; D gene uncertain. The V and J ends lost 3 bases and 7 bases respectively, with 7 bases between them. The length of the CDR3 is 12 residues. The chain's CDR3 is CASSFHGNEQFF. In DNA, the CDR3 is TGTGCCAGCAGTTTCCATGGGAATGAGCAGTTCTTC.

This clonotype was counted many times. V gene TRBV20-1 combines with J gene TRBJ2-7; D is uncertain. The germline CDR1 and CDR2 sequences are DFQATT and SNEGSKA (reference sequence). This CDR3 is 13 amino acids long. V gave up 0 bases and J gave up 3 bases, with 9 bases separating them. The CDR3 reads CSARDPRRYEQYF. The CDR3 DNA sequence: TGCAGTGCTAGAGACCCCCGGCGCTACGAGCAGTACTTC.

This chain links TRBV13 with TRBJ1-1; D gene unclear. Per the germline V gene, CDR1 is PRHDT and CDR2 is FYEKMQ (reference sequence). Trimming shortened V by 4 bases and J by 3 bases, and 12 bases separated the two germline ends. The CDR3 spans 14 residues. The CDR3 protein is CASSSWEGHTEAFF. DNA of the CDR3: TGTGCCAGCAGCTCGTGGGAGGGTCACACTGAAGCTTTCTTT. Full variable domain (remainder filled in from reference TRBV13 and TRBJ1-1): AAGVIQSPRHLIKEKRETATLKCYPIPRHDTVYWYQQGPGQDPQFLISFYEKMQSDKGSIPDRFSAQQFSDYHSELNMSSLELGDSALYFCASSSWEGHTEAFFGQGTRLTVV.

This clonotype was seen a few times. The gene calls are TRBV20-1 and TRBJ2-7; a possible D gene is TRBD1 (5 bases). V dropped 3 bases and J dropped 2 bases, with 17 bases sitting between them. This CDR3 region has 15 residues. Germline V lookup: CDR1 DFQATT, CDR2 SNEGSKA (reference sequence). In nucleotides, the CDR3 is TGCAGTGCTAGCGACCAGGGTAAAGGGCCCTACGAGCAGTACTTC. It specifies CSASDQGKGPYEQYF.

The chain couples TRBV10-3 to TRBJ2-1; 13 positions match TRBD2. The CDR3 runs to 16 residues. After removal of 2 bases from V and 8 bases from J, the junction contained 6 bases not matched to a gene. Germline loops: CDR1 ENHRY, CDR2 SYGVKD. DNA for the CDR3: TGTGCCATCAGTGAGGGGACTAGCGGGAATTGGGATGAGCAGTTCTTC. It translates to CAISEGTSGNWDEQFF.

The chain couples TRBV5-5 to TRBJ1-4, with 7 bases aligning to TRBD1. The germline CDR1 and CDR2 sequences are SGHKS and YYEKEE (reference sequence). With V trimmed by 4 bases and J by 7 bases, 7 bases remained unmatched. CDR3 size: 14 residues. This CDR3 is CASSDEGAVEKLFF. The DNA for the CDR3 is TGTGCCAGCAGCGACGAGGGGGCGGTTGAAAAACTGTTTTTT.

The chain has TRBV7-2 and TRBJ1-4; no clear D gene. Between the trimmed V and J ends, which lost 4 bases and 0 bases, there was a span of 6 bases. CDR1 is SGHTA, CDR2 FQGNSA, per germline. The CDR3 runs 14 residues. The CDR3 nucleotides read TGTGCCAGCAGCTGGGGAGCAACTAATGAAAAACTGTTTTTT. Its protein product is CASSWGATNEKLFF.

The chain links TRBV7-8 to TRBJ2-7, with 11 nucleotides matching TRBD1. In germline, CDR1 is SGHVS, CDR2 FQNEAQ. The CDR3 consists of 19 residues. Germline trimming cut 2 bases from V and 3 bases from J; bases unmatched to any gene: 15. The CDR3 DNA is TGTGCCAGCAGCTTAAGGGCCTCAACATCCGGGACAGGGGGCTACGAGCAGTACTTC. The encoded protein is CASSLRASTSGTGGYEQYF.

This clonotype was seen more than once but under ten times. A much larger clone differs by one base, so this may be a read error. The chain recombines TRBV20-1 with TRBJ2-5; 9 bases agree with TRBD1. V was pared by 6 bases and J by 4 bases, with 12 bases of the junction left unmatched. The CDR3 runs to 15 residues. Germline V gives CDR1 DFQATT, CDR2 SNEGSKA (reference sequence). CDR3 DNA: TGCAGTGCGTTAGATTTTGACAGGGGGACAGAGACCCAGTACTTC. This encodes CSALDFDRGTETQYF.

This chain joins TRBV20-1 and TRBJ2-7, with D unresolved. Germline V lookup: CDR1 DFQATT, CDR2 SNEGSKA (reference sequence). The CDR3 consists of 14 residues. Between the trimmed V and J ends, which lost 1 base and 2 bases, there was a span of 12 bases. The chain's CDR3 is CSARGPRHTYEQYF. As DNA, the CDR3 is TGCAGTGCTAGAGGGCCGAGACACACCTACGAGCAGTACTTC.

The V call is TRBV25-1, the J call TRBJ2-1, with D possibly TRBD1 on 6 matching bases. The germline CDR1 and CDR2 sequences are MGHDK and SYGVNS. CDR3 length equals 15 residues. V gave up 1 base and J gave up 6 bases, with 13 bases separating them. The CDR3 nucleotides are TGTGCCAGCAGTGAATTGGGGACAATTATCAATGAGCAGTTCTTC. It yields the protein CASSELGTIINEQFF.

The chain recombines TRBV3-1 with TRBJ2-1, with TRBD2 as a possible D gene (6 bases). This CDR3 spans 17 amino acids. Trimming shortened V by 0 bases and J by 6 bases, and 18 bases separated the two germline ends. Germline CDR1 LGHDT, CDR2 YNNKEL (reference sequence). CDR3 nucleotide sequence: TGTGCCAGCAGCCAAGATCTAGGGCTAGCGCCGAGCAATGAGCAGTTCTTC. Its translation: CASSQDLGLAPSNEQFF.

This clonotype has a count of ten or more. The CDR3 loop reads CASSFQGPGEQYF. Here the CDR3 DNA reads TGTGCCAGCAGCTTTCAGGGACCAGGCGAGCAGTACTTC. This chain joins TRBV11-1 and TRBJ2-5, with D perhaps matching TRBD1 or TRBD2 (5 bases each). Gene TRBJ2-7 matches the end of the DNA better, so the J call may be wrong. Germline assignment: CDR1 SGHAT and CDR2 FQDESV (reference sequence). This CDR3 contains 13 residues.

In its sample, this clonotype was seen a few times. The chain recombines TRBV20-1 with TRBJ2-7; TRBD2 agrees at 8 bases. The CDR3 consists of 13 residues. Unmatched junction bases numbered 7, after V lost 4 bases and J lost 5 bases. The germline CDR1 and CDR2 sequences are DFQATT and SNEGSKA (reference sequence). CDR3 amino acids: CSATSGRVDEQYF. Written as DNA, the CDR3 is TGCAGTGCTACGAGCGGGAGAGTCGACGAGCAGTACTTC.

This clonotype was seen a few times. The V gene is TRBV28, the J gene TRBJ2-5; D remains unclear. The CDR3 covers 16 residues. Trimming shortened V by 3 bases and J by 5 bases, and 19 bases separated the two germline ends. Germline V gene data show CDR1 as MDHEN and CDR2 as SYDVKM. CDR3 DNA: TGTGCCAGCAGTTTTACCGGCCTTGGGCAGGAGGAGACCCAGTACTTC. It codes for CASSFTGLGQEETQYF.

J is TRBJ1-5 and V is TRBV10-3; no definite D call. The germline CDR1 and CDR2 sequences are ENHRY and SYGVKD. The CDR3 totals 12 residues. Trimming removed 8 bases from V and 5 bases from J, with 10 bases in between. CDR3 region: CAIGGADQPQHF. The CDR3 DNA reads as TGTGCCATCGGTGGAGCCGATCAGCCCCAGCATTTT.

V and J are TRBV29-1 and TRBJ2-5; D unresolved. The germline V gene encodes CDR1 SQVTM and CDR2 ANQGSEA. V was shortened by 1 base and J by 11 bases, with 26 bases between the two germline ends. This CDR3 has 16 residues. The CDR3 sequence is CSVEAPRPGSYNEQYF. CDR3 nucleotide sequence: TGCAGCGTTGAAGCTCCCCGCCCGGGTTCCTACAATGAGCAGTACTTC.

This clonotype appeared a few times. The chain couples TRBV9 to TRBJ2-4; maybe TRBD1 (5 bases). This CDR3 contains 13 residues. Looked up from germline, CDR1 is SGDLS and CDR2 is YYNGEE. V lost 3 bases, J lost 8 bases, and 12 bases lay in between. The CDR3 reads CASSAKDMHIQYF. Written as DNA, the CDR3 is TGTGCCAGCAGCGCCAAGGACATGCACATTCAGTACTTC.

The rearrangement uses TRBV10-2 and TRBJ1-5; D ambiguous. This CDR3 has 13 amino acids. V lost 4 bases and J 3 bases, leaving 7 bases between the germline ends. The germline V gene has CDR1 WSHSY and CDR2 SAAADI. The CDR3 protein is CASSALFNQPQHF. CDR3 DNA: TGCGCCAGCAGTGCTCTATTCAATCAGCCCCAGCATTTT.

This clonotype was detected only once. V is TRBV7-8 and J is TRBJ1-5, with a possible D match to TRBD1 (6 bases). Looked up from germline, CDR1 is SGHVS and CDR2 is FQNEAQ. The length of the CDR3 is 15 residues. V lost 5 bases to trimming and J lost 1 base, with 12 bases between them. The CDR3 is CASSLPGASNQPQHF. In DNA form, the CDR3 reads TGTGCCAGCAGCCTCCCGGGGGCGAGCAATCAGCCCCAGCATTTT.

The rearrangement links TRBV7-8 to TRBJ2-5; 7 nucleotides agree with TRBD2. The CDR3 extends over 17 amino acids. Germline V CDR1 and CDR2: SGHVS, FQNEAQ. Trimming took 0 bases from V and 12 from J; bases not matched to a gene: 19. The CDR3 DNA follows: TGTGCCAGCAGCTTAGCCCTGGCTAGCGGCCGAGGACCATACGAGTACTTC. It yields the protein CASSLALASGRGPYEYF. The full variable domain, with the rest looked up from reference TRBV7-8 and TRBJ2-5, is GAGVSQSPRYKVAKRGQDVALRCDPISGHVSLFWYQQALGQGPEFLTYFQNEAQLDKSGLPSDRFFAERPEGSVSTLKIQRTQQEDSAVYLCASSLALASGRGPYEYFGPGTRLLVL.

As regards this clonotype: This may arise from a read error, as a much more abundant clone is one base away. The genes are TRBV7-6 and TRBJ1-2, with TRBD1 matching 8 bases. This CDR3 has 15 amino acids. Germline V gene data show CDR1 as SGHVS and CDR2 as FNYEAQ. The V segment lost 4 bases and the J segment 6 bases; nucleotides outside the gene matches: 10. CDR3 sequence (DNA): TGTGCCAGCAGCTATGGTCCGGGACAGGCGGATGGCTACACCTTC. This translates into CASSYGPGQADGYTF.